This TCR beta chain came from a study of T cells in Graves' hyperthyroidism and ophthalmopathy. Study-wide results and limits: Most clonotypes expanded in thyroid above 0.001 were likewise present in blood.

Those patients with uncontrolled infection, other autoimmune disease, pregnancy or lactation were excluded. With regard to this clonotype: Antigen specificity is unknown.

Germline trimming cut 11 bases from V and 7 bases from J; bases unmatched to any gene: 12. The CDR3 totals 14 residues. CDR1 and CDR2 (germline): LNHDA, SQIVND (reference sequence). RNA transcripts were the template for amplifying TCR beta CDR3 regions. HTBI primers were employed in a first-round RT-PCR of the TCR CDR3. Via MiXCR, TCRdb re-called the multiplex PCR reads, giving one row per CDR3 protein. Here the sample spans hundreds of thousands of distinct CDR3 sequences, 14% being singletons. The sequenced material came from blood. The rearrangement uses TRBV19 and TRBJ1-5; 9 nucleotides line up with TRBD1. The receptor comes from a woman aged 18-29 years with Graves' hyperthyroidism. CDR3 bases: TGTGCCGGTACCATCGGGACAGGGAGCCAGCCCCAGCATTTT. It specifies CAGTIGTGSQPQHF.